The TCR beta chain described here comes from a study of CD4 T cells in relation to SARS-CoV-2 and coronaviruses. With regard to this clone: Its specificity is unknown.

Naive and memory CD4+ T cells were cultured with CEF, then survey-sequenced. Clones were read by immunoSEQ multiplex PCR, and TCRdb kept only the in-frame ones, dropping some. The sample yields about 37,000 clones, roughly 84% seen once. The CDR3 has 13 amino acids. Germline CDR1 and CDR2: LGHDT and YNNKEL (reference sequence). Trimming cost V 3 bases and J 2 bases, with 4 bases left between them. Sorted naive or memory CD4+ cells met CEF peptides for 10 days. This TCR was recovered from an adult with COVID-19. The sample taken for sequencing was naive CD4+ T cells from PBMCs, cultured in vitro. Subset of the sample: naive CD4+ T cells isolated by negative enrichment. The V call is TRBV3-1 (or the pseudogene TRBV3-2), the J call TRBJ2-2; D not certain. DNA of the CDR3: TGTGCCAGCAGCCACGTCAACACCGGGGAGCTGTTTTTT. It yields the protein CASSHVNTGELFF.